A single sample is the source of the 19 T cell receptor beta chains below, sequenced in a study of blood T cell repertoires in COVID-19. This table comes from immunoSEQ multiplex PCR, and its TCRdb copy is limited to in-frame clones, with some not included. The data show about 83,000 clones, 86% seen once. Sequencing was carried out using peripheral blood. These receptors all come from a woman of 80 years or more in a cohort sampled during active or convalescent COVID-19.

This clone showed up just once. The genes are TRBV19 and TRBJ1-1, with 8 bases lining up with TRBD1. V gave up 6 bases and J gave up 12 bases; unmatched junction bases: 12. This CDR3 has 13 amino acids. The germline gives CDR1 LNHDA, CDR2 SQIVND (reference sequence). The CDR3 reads CASRLGQGGWTFF. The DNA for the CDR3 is TGTGCCAGTAGGCTAGGACAGGGAGGATGGACTTTCTTT.

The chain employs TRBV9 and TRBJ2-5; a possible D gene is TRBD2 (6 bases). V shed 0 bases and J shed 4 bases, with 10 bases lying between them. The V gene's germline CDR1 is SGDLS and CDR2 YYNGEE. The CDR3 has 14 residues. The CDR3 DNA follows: TGTGCCAGCAGCGTAGGGGGCGGGGTAGAGACCCAGTACTTC. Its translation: CASSVGGGVETQYF.

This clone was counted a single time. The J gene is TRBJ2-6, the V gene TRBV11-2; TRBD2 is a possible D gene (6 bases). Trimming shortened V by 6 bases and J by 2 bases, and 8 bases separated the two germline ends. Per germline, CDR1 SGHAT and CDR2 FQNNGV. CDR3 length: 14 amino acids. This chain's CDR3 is CASSGGTGANVLTF. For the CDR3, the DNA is TGTGCCAGCAGTGGCGGGACTGGGGCCAACGTCCTGACTTTC.

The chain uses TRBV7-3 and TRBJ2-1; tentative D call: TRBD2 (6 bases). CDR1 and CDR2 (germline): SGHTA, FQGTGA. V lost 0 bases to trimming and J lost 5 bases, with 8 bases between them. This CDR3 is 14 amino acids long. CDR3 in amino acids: CASSLTRRDNEQFF. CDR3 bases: TGTGCCAGCAGCTTAACGCGGAGGGACAATGAGCAGTTCTTC.

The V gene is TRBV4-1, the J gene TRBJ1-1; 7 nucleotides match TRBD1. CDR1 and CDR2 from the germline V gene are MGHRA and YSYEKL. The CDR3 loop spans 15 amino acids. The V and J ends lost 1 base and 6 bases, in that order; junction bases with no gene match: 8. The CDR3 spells CASSQAVQGFSEAFF. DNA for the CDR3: TGCGCCAGCAGCCAAGCGGTACAGGGGTTTTCTGAAGCTTTCTTT.

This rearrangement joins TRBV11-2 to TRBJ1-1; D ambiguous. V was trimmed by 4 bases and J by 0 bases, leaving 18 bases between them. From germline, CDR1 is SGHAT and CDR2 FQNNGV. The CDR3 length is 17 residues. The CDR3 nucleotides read TGTGCCAGCAGCTCTGGGCCAGTCCTACCCATGAACACTGAAGCTTTCTTT. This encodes CASSSGPVLPMNTEAFF.

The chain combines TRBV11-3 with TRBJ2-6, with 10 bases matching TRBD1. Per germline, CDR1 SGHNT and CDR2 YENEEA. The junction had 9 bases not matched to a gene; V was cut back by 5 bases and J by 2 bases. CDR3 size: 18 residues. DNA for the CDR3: TGTGCCAGCAGCGCGGGACAGGGGTACTCCGCTGGGGCCAACGTCCTGACTTTC. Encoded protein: CASSAGQGYSAGANVLTF.

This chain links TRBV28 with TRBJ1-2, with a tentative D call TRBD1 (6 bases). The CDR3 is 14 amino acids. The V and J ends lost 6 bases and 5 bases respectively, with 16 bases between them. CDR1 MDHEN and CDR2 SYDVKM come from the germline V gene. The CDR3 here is CASSLRQDRYGYTF. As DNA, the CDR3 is TGTGCCAGCAGCCTAAGACAGGACCGGTATGGCTACACCTTC.

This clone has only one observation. The chain's CDR3 is CASSPSMRAGGLKYEQFF. The DNA of the CDR3 is TGTGCCAGCAGCCCCTCGATGCGAGCGGGAGGGCTAAAATATGAGCAGTTCTTC. The gene calls are TRBV11-2 and TRBJ2-1, with 10 nucleotides matching TRBD2. The junction had 18 bases not matched to a gene; V was cut back by 5 bases and J by 8 bases. Germline V gives CDR1 SGHAT, CDR2 FQNNGV. This CDR3 is built from 18 residues.

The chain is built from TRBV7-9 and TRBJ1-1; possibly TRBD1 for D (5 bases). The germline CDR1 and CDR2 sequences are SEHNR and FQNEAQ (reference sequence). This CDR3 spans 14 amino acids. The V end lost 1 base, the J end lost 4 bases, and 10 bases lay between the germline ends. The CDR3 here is CASSLEGLGTEAFF. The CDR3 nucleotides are TGTGCCAGCAGCTTAGAGGGGTTGGGCACTGAAGCTTTCTTT. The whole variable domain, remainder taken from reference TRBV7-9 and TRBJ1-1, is DTGVSQNPRHKITKRGQNVTFRCDPISEHNRLYWYRQTLGQGPEFLTYFQNEAQLEKSRLLSDRFSAERPKGSFSTLEIQRTEQGDSAMYLCASSLEGLGTEAFFGQGTRLTVV.

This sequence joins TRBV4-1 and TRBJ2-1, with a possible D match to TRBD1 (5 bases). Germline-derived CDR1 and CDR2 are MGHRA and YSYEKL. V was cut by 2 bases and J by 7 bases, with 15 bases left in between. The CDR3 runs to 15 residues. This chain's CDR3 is CASSQPRVAGNEQFF. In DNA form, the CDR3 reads TGCGCCAGCAGCCAACCCAGGGTGGCAGGGAATGAGCAGTTCTTC.

DNA for the CDR3: TGTGCCAGCAGCGTAGGAACCGGGCGGGTGAATGAGCAGTTCTTC. Translating gives CASSVGTGRVNEQFF. The rearrangement uses TRBV9 and TRBJ2-1; maybe TRBD2 (5 bases). V gave up 0 bases and J gave up 7 bases, with 14 bases separating them. This CDR3 is 15 amino acids long. Per germline, CDR1 SGDLS and CDR2 YYNGEE. The entire variable domain, with the rest obtained from reference TRBV9 and TRBJ2-1, is as follows: DSGVTQTPKHLITATGQRVTLRCSPRSGDLSVYWYQQSLDQGLQFLIQYYNGEERAKGNILERFSAQQFPDLHSELNLSSLELGDSALYFCASSVGTGRVNEQFFGPGTRLTVL.

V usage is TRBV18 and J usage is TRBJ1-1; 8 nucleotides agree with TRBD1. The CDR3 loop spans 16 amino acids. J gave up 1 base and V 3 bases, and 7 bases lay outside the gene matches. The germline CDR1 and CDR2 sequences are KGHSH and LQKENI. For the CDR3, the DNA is TGTGCCAGCTCACCTTCTCAGGGGGCAAAGAACACTGAAGCTTTCTTT. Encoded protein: CASSPSQGAKNTEAFF.

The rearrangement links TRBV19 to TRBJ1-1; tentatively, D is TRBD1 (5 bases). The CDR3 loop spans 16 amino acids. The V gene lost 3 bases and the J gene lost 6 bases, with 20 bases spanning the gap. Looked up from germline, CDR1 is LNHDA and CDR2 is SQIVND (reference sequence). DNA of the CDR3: TGTGCCAGTAGTATCCGGGACTCCTGGGGTAGGGCTGAAGCTTTCTTT. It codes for CASSIRDSWGRAEAFF.

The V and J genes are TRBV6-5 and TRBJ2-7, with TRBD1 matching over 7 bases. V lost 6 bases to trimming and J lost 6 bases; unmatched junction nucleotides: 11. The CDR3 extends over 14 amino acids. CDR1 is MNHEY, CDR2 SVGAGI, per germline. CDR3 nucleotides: TGTGCCAGCAGCTTTGGGACAGCCCCATCCGAGCAGTACTTC. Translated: CASSFGTAPSEQYF.

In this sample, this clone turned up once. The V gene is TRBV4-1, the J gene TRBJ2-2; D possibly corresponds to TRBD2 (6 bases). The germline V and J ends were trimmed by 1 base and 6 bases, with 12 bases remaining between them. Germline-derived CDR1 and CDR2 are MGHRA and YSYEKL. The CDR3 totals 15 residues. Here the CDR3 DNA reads TGCGCCAGCAGCCAAGGTTCCGGGACTCCCGGGGAGCTGTTTTTT. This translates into CASSQGSGTPGELFF.

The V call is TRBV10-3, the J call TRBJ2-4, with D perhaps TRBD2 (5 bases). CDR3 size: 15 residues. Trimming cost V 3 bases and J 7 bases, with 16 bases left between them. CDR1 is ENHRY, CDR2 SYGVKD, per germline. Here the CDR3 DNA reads TGTGCCATCAGTGACCAAGGAGGCAGCGTGAACATTCAGTACTTC. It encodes CAISDQGGSVNIQYF.

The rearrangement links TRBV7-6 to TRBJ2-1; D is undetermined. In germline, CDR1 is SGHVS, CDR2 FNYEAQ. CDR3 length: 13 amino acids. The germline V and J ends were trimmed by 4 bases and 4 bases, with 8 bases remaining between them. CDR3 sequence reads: CASSSFRYNEQFF. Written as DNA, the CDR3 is TGTGCCAGCAGCTCCTTTAGATACAATGAGCAGTTCTTC.

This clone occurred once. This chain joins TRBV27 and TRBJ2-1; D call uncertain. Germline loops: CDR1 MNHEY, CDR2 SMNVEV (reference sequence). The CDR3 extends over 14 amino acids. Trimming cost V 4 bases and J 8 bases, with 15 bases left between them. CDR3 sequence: CASSYGVTRYEQFF. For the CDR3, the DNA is TGTGCCAGCAGTTACGGTGTTACCCGTTATGAGCAGTTCTTC.